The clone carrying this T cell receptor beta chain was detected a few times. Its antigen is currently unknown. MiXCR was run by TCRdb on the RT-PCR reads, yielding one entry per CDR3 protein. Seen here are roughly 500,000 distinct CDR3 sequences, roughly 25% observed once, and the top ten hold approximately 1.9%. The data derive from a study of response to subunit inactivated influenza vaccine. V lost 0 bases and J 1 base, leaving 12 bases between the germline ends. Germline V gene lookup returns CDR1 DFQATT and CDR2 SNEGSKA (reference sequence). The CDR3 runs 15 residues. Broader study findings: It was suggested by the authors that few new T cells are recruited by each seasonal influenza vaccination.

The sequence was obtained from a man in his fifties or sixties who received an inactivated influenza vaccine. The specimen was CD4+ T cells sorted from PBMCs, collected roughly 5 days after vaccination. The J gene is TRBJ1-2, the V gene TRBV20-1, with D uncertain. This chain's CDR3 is CSARESPFINYGYTF. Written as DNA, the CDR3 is TGCAGTGCTAGAGAATCCCCGTTTATTAACTATGGCTACACCTTC.